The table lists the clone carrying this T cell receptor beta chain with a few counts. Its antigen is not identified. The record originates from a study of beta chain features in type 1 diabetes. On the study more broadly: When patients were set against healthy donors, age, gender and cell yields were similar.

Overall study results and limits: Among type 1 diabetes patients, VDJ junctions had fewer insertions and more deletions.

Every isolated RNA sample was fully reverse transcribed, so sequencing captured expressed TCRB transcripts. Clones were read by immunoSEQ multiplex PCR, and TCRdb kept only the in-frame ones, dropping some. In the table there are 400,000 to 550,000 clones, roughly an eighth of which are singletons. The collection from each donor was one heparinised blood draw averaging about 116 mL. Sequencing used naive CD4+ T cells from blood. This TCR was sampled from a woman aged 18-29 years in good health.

The CDR3 nucleotides are TGTGCCAGCAGCACCCTAGTAAGCACAGATACGCAGTATTTT. Its translation is CASSTLVSTDTQYF. The genes are TRBV7-2 and TRBJ2-3; no firm D call. Trimming took 5 bases from V and 0 from J, leaving 9 bases between them. CDR3 size: 14 residues. Germline assignment: CDR1 SGHTA and CDR2 FQGNSA.